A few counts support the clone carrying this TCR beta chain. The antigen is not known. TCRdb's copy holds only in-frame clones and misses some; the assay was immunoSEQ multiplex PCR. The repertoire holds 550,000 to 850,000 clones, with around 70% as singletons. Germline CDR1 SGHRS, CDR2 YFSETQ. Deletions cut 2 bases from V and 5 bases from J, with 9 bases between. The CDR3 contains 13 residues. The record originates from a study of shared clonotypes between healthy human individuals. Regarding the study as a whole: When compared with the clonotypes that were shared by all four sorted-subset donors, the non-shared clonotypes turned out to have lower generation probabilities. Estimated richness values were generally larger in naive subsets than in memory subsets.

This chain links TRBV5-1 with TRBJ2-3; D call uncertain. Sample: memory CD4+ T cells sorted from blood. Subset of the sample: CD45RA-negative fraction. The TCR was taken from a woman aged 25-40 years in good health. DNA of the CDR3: TGCGCCAGCAGCTTTTTCCCGGTAGATACGCAGTATTTT. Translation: CASSFFPVDTQYF.